This is a list of T cell receptor beta chains from one sample in a study of cytomegalovirus exposure and HLA in healthy donors. Some clones are missing from TCRdb's copy, which holds only in-frame ones; the method was immunoSEQ multiplex PCR. The table shows about 120,000 clones, with about four fifths occurring only once. The sample consisted of PBMCs. These receptors originate from a woman in her twenties or thirties in good health and CMV-seronegative. The CDR3 runs from the conserved cysteine through the conserved F or W. Each record gives: clone size, J gene, V gene, D gene, CDR3 DNA, CDR3 protein. A D gene is named only where the DNA matches it firmly. Expanded clones are given a class, and other clones once, few, many or no size at all.

size: once
J: TRBJ2-2
V: TRBV5-3
D: -
DNA: TGTGCCAGAAGCGGGGCCTTGCGTACCGGGGAGCTGTTTTTT
CDR3: CARSGALRTGELFF

size: -
J: TRBJ2-2
V: TRBV18
D: TRBD2
DNA: TGTGCCAGCTCACCGGGACTAGCTGGTATCGGGGAGCTGTTTTTT
CDR3: CASSPGLAGIGELFF

size: once
J: TRBJ1-1
V: TRBV7-9
D: TRBD1
DNA: TGTGCCAGCAGCTTAGATCAGGGGGCATTGCTAGCTTTCTTT
CDR3: CASSLDQGALLAFF

size: -
J: TRBJ2-5
V: TRBV7-6
D: TRBD1
DNA: TGTGCCAGCAGCCGGGACAGGGGAGGGCAAGAGACCCAGTACTTC
CDR3: CASSRDRGGQETQYF

size: once
J: TRBJ2-3
V: TRBV7-9
D: -
DNA: TGTGCCAGCAGCCTCATCCGGAGTGCCTATAGCACAGATACGCAGTATTTT
CDR3: CASSLIRSAYSTDTQYF

size: -
J: TRBJ1-3
V: TRBV6-5
D: TRBD1
DNA: TGTGCCAGCAGTTTACAGGGGGCTTCTGGAAACACCATATATTTT
CDR3: CASSLQGASGNTIYF

size: -
J: TRBJ1-1
V: TRBV5-8
D: -
DNA: TGTGCCAGCAGGCTGTTACGGGGGGCACACACTGAAGCTTTCTTT
CDR3: CASRLLRGAHTEAFF

size: -
J: TRBJ1-1
V: TRBV6-1
D: -
DNA: TGTGCCAGCAGTGAAGCGGTCAGGAGGTCGGGTACTGAAGCTTTCTTT
CDR3: CASSEAVRRSGTEAFF

size: -
J: TRBJ2-7
V: TRBV11-2
D: TRBD1
DNA: TGTGCCAGCAGCTTAGCACAGGGGAGCTACGAGCAGTACTTC
CDR3: CASSLAQGSYEQYF

size: -
J: TRBJ2-7
V: TRBV5-1
D: -
DNA: TGCGCCAGCAGCTTTTCTATAACCTACGAGCAGTACTTC
CDR3: CASSFSITYEQYF

size: -
J: TRBJ2-1
V: TRBV19
D: TRBD1
DNA: TGTGCCAGTAGTCCCTGGGACAGTTACAATGAGCAGTTCTTC
CDR3: CASSPWDSYNEQFF

size: once
J: TRBJ2-3
V: TRBV25-1
D: TRBD2
DNA: TGTGCCAGCAGCTTGACTAGCCCTAGAGGAGATACGCAGTATTTT
CDR3: CASSLTSPRGDTQYF

size: -
J: TRBJ2-1
V: TRBV19
D: TRBD2
DNA: TGTGCCAGCGGGAGGGAGCAGTTCTTC
CDR3: CASGREQFF

size: -
J: TRBJ1-5
V: TRBV16
D: TRBD1
DNA: TGTGCCAGCAGCCAATCAGACAGGGGACCCCAGCATTTT
CDR3: CASSQSDRGPQHF

size: -
J: TRBJ2-2
V: TRBV9
D: TRBD1
DNA: TGTGCCAGCAGCTGGTCACAGGGGCGGAACACCGGGGAGCTGTTTTTT
CDR3: CASSWSQGRNTGELFF

size: -
J: TRBJ1-2
V: TRBV28
D: -
DNA: TGTGCCAGCAGTATGAGGGGGGGCTATGGCTACACCTTC
CDR3: CASSMRGGYGYTF

size: once
J: TRBJ2-3
V: TRBV27
D: TRBD1
DNA: TGTGCCAGCAGTTTATGGTGGGACAGGGCCACAGATACGCAGTATTTT
CDR3: CASSLWWDRATDTQYF

size: few
J: TRBJ2-3
V: TRBV18
D: TRBD2
DNA: TGTGCCAGCTCACCACCGAGCCTAGCGGAGGGAACGCAGTATTTT
CDR3: CASSPPSLAEGTQYF

size: -
J: TRBJ2-1
V: TRBV9
D: TRBD1
DNA: TGTGCCAGCAGCATAGCTAGACAGGGGGCTCGAGCGGGGTCCTACAATGAGCAGTTCTTC
CDR3: CASSIARQGARAGSYNEQFF

size: -
J: TRBJ1-1
V: TRBV9
D: -
DNA: TGTGCCAGCAGCGTAGTGTCGGGGGTAGTTGAAGCTTTCTTT
CDR3: CASSVVSGVVEAFF

size: -
J: TRBJ2-1
V: TRBV6-1
D: TRBD2
DNA: TGTGCCAGCAGTGAAAATCGCCGCGGTCTAGCGGATTACAATGAGCAGTTCTTC
CDR3: CASSENRRGLADYNEQFF

size: few
J: TRBJ2-2
V: TRBV9
D: TRBD2
DNA: TGTGCCAGCAGCACCCAGACCGGGACTAGCGGACTGAACACCGGGGAGCTGTTTTTT
CDR3: CASSTQTGTSGLNTGELFF

size: -
J: TRBJ2-7
V: TRBV5-1
D: TRBD2
DNA: TGCGCCAGCAGCTTGCTGTTAACTAGCGGGAGGATAAGCGAGCAGTACTTC
CDR3: CASSLLLTSGRISEQYF

size: -
J: TRBJ1-1
V: TRBV9
D: TRBD1
DNA: TGTGCCAGCAGCGCCATAGGGACAGGAGTGAACACTGAAGCTTTCTTT
CDR3: CASSAIGTGVNTEAFF

size: few
J: TRBJ2-1
V: TRBV7-3
D: TRBD2
DNA: TGTGCCAGCAGCTTAACTCCTAGCGGGGGTGCTAGGCAGTTCTTC
CDR3: CASSLTPSGGARQFF

size: -
J: TRBJ2-3
V: TRBV5-1
D: TRBD1
DNA: TGCGCCAGCAGCTTGGGGGGACAGGGTTCAGATACGCAGTATTTT
CDR3: CASSLGGQGSDTQYF

size: -
J: TRBJ2-5
V: TRBV28
D: TRBD2
DNA: TGTGCCAGCAGTACTAGCGGGAGTTCTGAGACCCAGTACTTC
CDR3: CASSTSGSSETQYF

size: few
J: TRBJ2-3
V: TRBV19
D: TRBD1
DNA: TGTGCCAGTATTCCCGGACAGGGTGGGAATACGCAGTATTTT
CDR3: CASIPGQGGNTQYF

size: once
J: TRBJ1-2
V: TRBV6-1
D: -
DNA: TGTGCCAGCACACGGCCGGAAGACGGGTATGGCTACACCTTC
CDR3: CASTRPEDGYGYTF

size: -
J: TRBJ2-5
V: TRBV7-6
D: TRBD2
DNA: TGTGCCAGCAGCTTAGGAGCGGGAGGGCCGAAAGAGACCCAGTACTTC
CDR3: CASSLGAGGPKETQYF

size: -
J: TRBJ2-7
V: TRBV5-1
D: TRBD1
DNA: TGCGCCAGCAGCTTCAACCCGGGACAGGCCTACGAGCAGTACTTC
CDR3: CASSFNPGQAYEQYF

size: -
J: TRBJ2-5
V: TRBV9
D: TRBD2
DNA: TGTGCCAGCAGCGTAGCGATATGGTCCGGGACTAGCGGAGGCCAAGAGACCCAGTACTTC
CDR3: CASSVAIWSGTSGGQETQYF

size: -
J: TRBJ2-7
V: TRBV7-3
D: -
DNA: TGTGCCAGCAGCTCCCGGCGGGGCGAGCAGTACTTC
CDR3: CASSSRRGEQYF

size: -
J: TRBJ1-1
V: TRBV6-6
D: -
DNA: TGTGCCAGCAGTTACTCACAGGTGAACACTGAAGCTTTCTTT
CDR3: CASSYSQVNTEAFF

size: -
J: TRBJ2-2
V: TRBV27
D: TRBD1
DNA: TGTGCCAGCAGGAAGACAGGGACCGGGGAGCTGTTTTTT
CDR3: CASRKTGTGELFF

size: few
J: TRBJ2-7
V: TRBV6-5
D: TRBD1
DNA: TGTGCCAGCAGTCGACAGGGCTACGAGCAGTACTTC
CDR3: CASSRQGYEQYF